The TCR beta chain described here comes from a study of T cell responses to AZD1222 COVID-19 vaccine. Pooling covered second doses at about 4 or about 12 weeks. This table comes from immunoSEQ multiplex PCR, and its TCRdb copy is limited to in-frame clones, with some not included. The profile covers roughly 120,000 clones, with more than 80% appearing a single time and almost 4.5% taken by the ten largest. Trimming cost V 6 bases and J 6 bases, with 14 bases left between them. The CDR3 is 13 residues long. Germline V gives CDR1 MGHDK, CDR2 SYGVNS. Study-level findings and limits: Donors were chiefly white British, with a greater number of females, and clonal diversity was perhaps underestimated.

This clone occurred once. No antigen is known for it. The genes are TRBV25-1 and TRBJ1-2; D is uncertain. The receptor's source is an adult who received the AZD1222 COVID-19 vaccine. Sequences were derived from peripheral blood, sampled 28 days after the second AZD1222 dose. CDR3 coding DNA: TGTGCCAGCAGCCTGACGGGGATTCATGGCTACACCTTC. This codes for CASSLTGIHGYTF.